The entry that follows covers one TCR beta chain sequence. The PCR ran on 60 Vbeta and 13 Jbeta primers. Assay: immunoSEQ multiplex PCR; the TCRdb copy retains only in-frame clones and omits some. The sample shows roughly 180,000 clones, about four fifths of them seen only once. This sample is part of a study of cytomegalovirus exposure and HLA in healthy donors. The CDR3 extends over 16 amino acids. V lost 5 bases, J lost 2 bases, and 15 bases lay in between. From germline, CDR1 is SGHVS and CDR2 FNYEAQ. The chain is built from TRBV7-6 and TRBJ2-2; D may be TRBD2 (6 bases). Sequencing was done on a sample of PBMCs. The origin of this receptor is a boy aged 5-17 years in good health and CMV-seronegative. DNA for the CDR3: TGTGCCAGCAGCCCCAACCCGGGAGTCAACACCGGGGAGCTGTTTTTT. Translating gives CASSPNPGVNTGELFF.